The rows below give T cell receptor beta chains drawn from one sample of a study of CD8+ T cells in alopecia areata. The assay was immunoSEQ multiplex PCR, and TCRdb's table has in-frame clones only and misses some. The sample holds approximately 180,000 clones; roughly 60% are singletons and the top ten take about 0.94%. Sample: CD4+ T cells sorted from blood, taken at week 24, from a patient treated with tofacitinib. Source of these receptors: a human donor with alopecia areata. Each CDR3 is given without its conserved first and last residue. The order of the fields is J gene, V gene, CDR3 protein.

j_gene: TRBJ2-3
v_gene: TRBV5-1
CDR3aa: ASSLERATDTQY

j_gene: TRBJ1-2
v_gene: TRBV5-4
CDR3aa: ASRGVSGQGNYGYT

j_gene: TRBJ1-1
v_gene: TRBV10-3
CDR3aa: AINSAGTEAF

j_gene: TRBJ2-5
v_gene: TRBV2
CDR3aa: ASNPEGIPPETQY

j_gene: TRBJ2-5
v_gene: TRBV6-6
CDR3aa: ASRKDRLETQY

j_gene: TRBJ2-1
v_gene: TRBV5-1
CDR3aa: ASSQRPIGEQF

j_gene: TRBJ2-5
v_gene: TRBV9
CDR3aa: ASSVVAGGETQY

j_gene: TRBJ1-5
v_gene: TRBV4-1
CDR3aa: ASSQDFGGNQPQH

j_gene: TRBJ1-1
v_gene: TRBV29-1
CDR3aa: SVGVGGTNTEAF

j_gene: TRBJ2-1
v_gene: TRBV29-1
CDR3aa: SVVRQKEDNEQF

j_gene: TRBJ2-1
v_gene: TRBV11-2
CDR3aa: ASSSEGWYNEQF

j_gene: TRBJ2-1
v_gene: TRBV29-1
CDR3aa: SVADRRKYNEQF

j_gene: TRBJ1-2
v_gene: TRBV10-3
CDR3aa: AISGGGNYGYT

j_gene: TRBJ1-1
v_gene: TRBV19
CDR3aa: ASSYYMNTEAF

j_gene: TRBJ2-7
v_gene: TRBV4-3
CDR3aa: ASSQEGGFPYEQY

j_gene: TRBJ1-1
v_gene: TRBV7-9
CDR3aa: ASSLMGVTEAF

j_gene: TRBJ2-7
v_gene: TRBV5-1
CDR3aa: ASSLMLGDPLEQY

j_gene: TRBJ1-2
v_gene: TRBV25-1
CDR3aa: ASTPGTGGPTNYGYT

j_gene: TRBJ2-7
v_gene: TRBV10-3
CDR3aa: AISEAQGPYEQY

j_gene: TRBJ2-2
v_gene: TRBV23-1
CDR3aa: ASSHKRQGDNNGELF

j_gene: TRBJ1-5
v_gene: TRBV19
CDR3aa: ASPGTGRRPNQPQH

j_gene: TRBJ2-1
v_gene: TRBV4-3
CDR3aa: ASSQVRTGILNEQF

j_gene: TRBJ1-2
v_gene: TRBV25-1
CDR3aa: ASSPGYGYT

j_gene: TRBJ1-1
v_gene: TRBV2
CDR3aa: ASSSQGTTEAF

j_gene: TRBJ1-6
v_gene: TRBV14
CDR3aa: ASSQESKNSPLH

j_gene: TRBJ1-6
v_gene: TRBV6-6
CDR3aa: ASSYQPNSPLH